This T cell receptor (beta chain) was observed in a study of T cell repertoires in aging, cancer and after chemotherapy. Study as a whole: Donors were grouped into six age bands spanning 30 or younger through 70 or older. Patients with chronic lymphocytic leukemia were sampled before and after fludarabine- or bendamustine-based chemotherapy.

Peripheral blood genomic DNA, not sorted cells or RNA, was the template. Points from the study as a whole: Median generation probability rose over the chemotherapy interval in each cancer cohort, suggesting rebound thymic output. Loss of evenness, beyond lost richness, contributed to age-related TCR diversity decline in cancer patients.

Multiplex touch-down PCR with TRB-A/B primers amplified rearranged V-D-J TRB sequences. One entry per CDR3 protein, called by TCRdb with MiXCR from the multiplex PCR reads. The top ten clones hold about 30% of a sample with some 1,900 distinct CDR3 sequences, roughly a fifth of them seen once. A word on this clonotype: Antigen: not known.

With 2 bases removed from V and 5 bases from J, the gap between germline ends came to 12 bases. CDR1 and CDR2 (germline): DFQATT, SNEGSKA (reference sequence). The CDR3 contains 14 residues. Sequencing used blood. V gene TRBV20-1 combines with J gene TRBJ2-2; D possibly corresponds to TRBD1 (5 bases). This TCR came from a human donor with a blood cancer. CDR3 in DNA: TGCAGTGCTAGATCAGGGTCCACAACCGGGGAGCTGTTTTTT. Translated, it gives CSARSGSTTGELFF.